This TCR beta chain was observed in a study of vaccination and CD4 T cells after COVID-19. The Oncomine TCR Beta short-read assay was what sequenced the DNA obtained from cultured CD4+ T cells. Each CDR3 protein gets one entry after TCRdb re-called the PCR reads with MiXCR. This table holds tens of thousands of distinct CDR3 sequences, about 40% found once. Time point of the sample: late sampling 161 to 241 days after vaccination in a few convalescent patients. The treatment: approximately 11-day PBMC culture with coronavirus spike peptide pools or control peptides (ViraFEST assay). Points on this clonotype: Antigen: not known.

Trimming removed 1 base from V and 2 bases from J, with 9 bases in between. The CDR3 length is 15 residues. Looked up from germline, CDR1 is DFQATT and CDR2 is SNEGSKA (reference sequence). Findings of the study overall: Median SARS-CoV-2-reactive clonotype numbers went up from about 20 to 38, but not significantly.

The TCR was taken from a human donor who had recovered from COVID-19. This specimen consisted of CD4+ T cells from blood, cultured in vitro, obtained about 7 months after SARS-CoV-2 vaccination. The chain is built from TRBV20-1 and TRBJ2-6, with a possible D match to TRBD1 (5 bases). The CDR3 loop reads CSARVLGAGANVLTF. CDR3 nucleotides: TGCAGTGCTAGAGTGTTAGGGGCTGGGGCCAACGTCCTGACTTTC.